Listed below are T cell receptor beta chains from one sample, sequenced in a study of CD8+ T cells in alopecia areata. Measured with immunoSEQ multiplex PCR; TCRdb has only the in-frame clones, and not every one. The sample yields about 200,000 clones, roughly three fifths seen once. The sequenced sample consisted of CD8+ T cells sorted from blood. These receptors all come from a human donor in good health. Both conserved end residues are part of each CDR3. D genes are given only for firm matches. A row's size may be missing; if present it is once, few, many or a size class.

J gene | clone size | V gene | CDR3 length | D gene | CDR3 protein | CDR3 DNA
TRBJ2-3 | NA | TRBV19 | 14 | NA | CASSGGFFTDTQYF | TGTGCCAGTAGCGGAGGGTTTTTTACAGATACGCAGTATTTT
TRBJ1-2 | NA | TRBV29-1 | 12 | NA | CSVGAGSYGYTF | TGCAGCGTTGGTGCAGGGAGCTATGGCTACACCTTC
TRBJ1-2 | NA | TRBV7-8 | 13 | TRBD1 | CASRGDRGYGYTF | TGTGCCAGCAGAGGGGACAGGGGCTATGGCTACACCTTC
TRBJ2-5 | NA | TRBV30 | 12 | NA | CAWSVLGETQYF | TGTGCCTGGAGTGTACTCGGGGAGACCCAGTACTTC
TRBJ1-1 | NA | TRBV5-6 | 14 | TRBD1 | CASSEQGPAPEAFF | TGTGCCAGCAGCGAACAGGGGCCGGCTCCTGAAGCTTTCTTT
TRBJ1-5 | once | TRBV27 | 13 | TRBD1 | CASSLSGQGAQHF | TGTGCCAGCAGTTTATCCGGACAGGGAGCCCAGCATTTT
TRBJ2-3 | few | TRBV29-1 | 16 | NA | CSVHPEGEDLTDTQYF | TGCAGCGTCCACCCGGAGGGGGAAGACCTCACAGATACGCAGTATTTT
TRBJ1-2 | few | TRBV9 | 14 | TRBD1 | CASSSGQGEIGYTF | TGTGCCAGCAGTTCTGGACAGGGTGAAATTGGCTACACCTTC
TRBJ2-3 | NA | TRBV5-1 | 15 | TRBD2 | CASSLSLAGLPTQYF | TGCGCCAGCAGCTTGTCACTAGCGGGGCTCCCAACGCAGTATTTT
TRBJ1-5 | NA | TRBV2 | 14 | NA | CASRGNARNQPQHF | TGTGCCAGCAGGGGAAACGCTCGGAATCAGCCCCAGCATTTT
TRBJ2-3 | once | TRBV7-2 | 13 | NA | CASSSGVTDTQYF | TGTGCCAGCAGCTCAGGGGTAACGGATACGCAGTATTTT
TRBJ1-4 | NA | TRBV2 | 16 | NA | CASSDPRAATNEKLFF | TGTGCCAGCAGTGATCCCAGGGCTGCAACTAATGAAAAACTGTTTTTT
TRBJ1-1 | NA | TRBV2 | 14 | TRBD1 | CASRTTGGRTEAFF | TGTGCCAGCAGAACCACAGGGGGCCGAACTGAAGCTTTCTTT
TRBJ2-7 | NA | TRBV20-1 | 11 | TRBD2 | CSSGGTYEQYF | TGCAGTAGCGGGGGAACCTACGAGCAGTACTTC
TRBJ2-7 | NA | TRBV29-1 | 14 | TRBD1 | CSVETGTASYEQYF | TGCAGCGTTGAAACCGGGACAGCCAGCTACGAGCAGTACTTC
TRBJ1-2 | NA | TRBV19 | 12 | NA | CASSMGAVDYTF | TGTGCCAGTAGTATGGGGGCTGTCGACTACACCTTC
TRBJ2-2 | NA | TRBV29-1 | 15 | NA | CSVGRSEAFTGELFF | TGCAGCGTTGGTCGTAGCGAAGCGTTCACCGGGGAGCTGTTTTTT
TRBJ2-3 | NA | TRBV6-5 | 14 | NA | CASSYAGSTDTQYF | TGTGCCAGCAGTTACGCGGGGAGCACAGATACGCAGTATTTT
TRBJ1-2 | few | TRBV9 | 14 | NA | CASSVDRDFYGYTF | TGTGCCAGCAGCGTAGACAGGGATTTCTATGGCTACACCTTC
TRBJ2-3 | once | TRBV25-1 | 11 | NA | CASSETDTQYF | TGTGCCAGCAGTGAGACAGATACGCAGTATTTT
TRBJ2-6 | NA | TRBV27 | 15 | NA | CASSDSYSGANVLTF | TGTGCCAGTTCCGACAGCTACTCTGGGGCCAACGTCCTGACTTTC
TRBJ2-5 | once | TRBV11-2 | 16 | TRBD2 | CASSSSGTSELETQYF | TGTGCCAGCAGCTCCTCTGGGACTAGTGAGTTAGAGACCCAGTACTTC
TRBJ2-4 | NA | TRBV4-1 | 17 | NA | CASSQGGSLVAKNIQYF | TGCGCCAGCAGCCAAGGGGGAAGCTTGGTAGCCAAAAACATTCAGTACTTC
TRBJ2-7 | NA | TRBV6-1 | 20 | TRBD1 | CASSETAYGTGLKSSYEQYF | TGTGCCAGCAGTGAAACTGCTTACGGGACAGGTCTTAAATCATCCTACGAGCAGTACTTC
TRBJ2-7 | NA | TRBV10-3 | 14 | TRBD1 | CAISLTGENYEQYF | TGTGCCATCAGTTTGACAGGGGAGAACTACGAGCAGTACTTC
TRBJ2-7 | NA | TRBV5-1 | 16 | NA | CASSLGAYREEDEQYF | TGCGCCAGCAGCTTGGGTGCCTACAGGGAGGAGGACGAGCAGTACTTC
TRBJ2-7 | NA | TRBV2 | 14 | NA | CASSEAGGTYEQYF | TGTGCCAGCAGTGAAGCTGGGGGGACCTACGAGCAGTACTTC
TRBJ2-1 | few | TRBV7-2 | 14 | NA | CASSLVGPNNEQFF | TGTGCCAGCAGCTTAGTAGGGCCGAACAATGAGCAGTTCTTC
TRBJ1-6 | NA | TRBV7-9 | 16 | TRBD1 | CASSFERTGVNSPLHF | TGTGCCAGCAGCTTCGAGAGGACAGGTGTCAATTCACCCCTCCACTTT
TRBJ1-2 | many | TRBV4-1 | 16 | NA | CASSQESATANYGYTF | TGCGCCAGCAGCCAAGAGTCGGCCACCGCTAACTATGGCTACACCTTC
TRBJ1-1 | NA | TRBV7-9 | 17 | TRBD1 | CASSRGTGGNMNTEAFF | TGTGCCAGCAGCCGAGGGACAGGGGGGAATATGAACACTGAAGCTTTCTTT
TRBJ2-7 | NA | TRBV7-9 | 14 | TRBD1 | CASSDGTGVHEQYF | TGTGCCAGCAGCGATGGGACAGGGGTGCACGAGCAGTACTTC